The clone carrying this T cell receptor (beta chain) was seen a few times. These data belong to a study of early T cells in non-severe SARS-CoV-2 infection. The CDR3 spans 15 residues. The junction had 5 bases not matched to a gene; V was cut back by 2 bases and J by 4 bases. Per germline, CDR1 MNHNY and CDR2 SVGAGI (reference sequence). TCRdb passed the 5' RACE reads through MiXCR, listing each CDR3 protein once. This sample has about 36,000 distinct CDR3 sequences, with 9.9% found just once. V and J are TRBV6-6 and TRBJ1-3; 7 nucleotides line up with TRBD1. The specimen sequenced was whole blood. The receptor was isolated from an adult who was a healthcare worker with PCR-confirmed SARS-CoV-2 infection or an uninfected control (not recorded which). The CDR3 loop reads CASSYPTGIGNTIYF. CDR3 sequence (DNA): TGTGCCAGCAGTTACCCGACAGGGATAGGAAACACCATATATTTT.